These 29 T cell receptor beta chains share one sample of origin, sequenced in a study of sequential checkpoint blockade in melanoma. Treatment specified: randomized to nivolumab then ipilimumab (arm A) or the reverse (arm B). Sequenced by immunoSEQ multiplex PCR; TCRdb stores in-frame clones only, minus some. The sample lists more than 35,000 clones, around nine tenths occurring once. The sequencing used CD8+ T cells sorted from blood (inferred from file names), collected from a patient given nivolumab and ipilimumab in sequence. The receptors come from a human donor with melanoma.

In this sample, this clone turned up a few times. The chain employs TRBV2 and TRBJ2-1, with 8 bases aligning to TRBD1. V was clipped by 6 bases and J by 2 bases; unmatched bases: 3. The CDR3 totals 14 residues. Per the germline V gene, CDR1 is SNHLY and CDR2 is FYNNEI. CDR3 DNA: TGTGCCAGCAGGGGACAGGCAACCTACAATGAGCAGTTCTTC. It specifies CASRGQATYNEQFF.

The J gene is TRBJ2-3, the V gene TRBV7-6; 10 bases map to TRBD2. In germline, CDR1 is SGHVS, CDR2 FNYEAQ. The CDR3 is made up of 16 amino acids. Germline trimming cut 3 bases from V and 5 bases from J; bases unmatched to any gene: 8. In nucleotides, the CDR3 is TGTGCCAGCAGCTTCATAGAAGCGGGAGGGAAAGATACGCAGTATTTT. This translates into CASSFIEAGGKDTQYF.

This clone is a singleton in its sample. The V and J genes are TRBV5-4 and TRBJ1-5; 8 bases are a match to TRBD1. V was pared by 0 bases and J by 6 bases, with 8 bases of the junction left unmatched. The CDR3 consists of 16 residues. CDR1 is SGHNT, CDR2 YYREEE, per germline (reference sequence). CDR3 residues: CASSLEPGGEGQPQHF. The CDR3 DNA follows: TGTGCCAGCAGCTTGGAGCCAGGGGGCGAGGGTCAGCCCCAGCATTTT.

This clone was counted only a few times. The chain couples TRBV19 to TRBJ2-1; D is uncertain. The ends were cut back, 5 bases at V and 2 bases at J, with 10 bases in the middle. This CDR3 has 14 residues. Germline values: CDR1 LNHDA, CDR2 SQIVND (reference sequence). The CDR3 DNA reads TGTGCCAGTAGTTTGGGCACTCCCTACAATGAGCAGTTCTTC. Translation gives CASSLGTPYNEQFF.

J is TRBJ1-1 and V is TRBV9; D gene uncertain. The CDR3 totals 13 residues. From germline, CDR1 is SGDLS and CDR2 YYNGEE. The ends were cut back, 0 bases at V and 1 base at J, with 4 bases in the middle. CDR3 DNA sequence: TGTGCCAGCAGCGTAGACAGGAACACTGAAGCTTTCTTT. Translating gives CASSVDRNTEAFF.

The rearrangement joins TRBV11-3 to TRBJ1-2, with D unresolved. V lost 5 bases and J 6 bases, leaving 16 bases between the germline ends. From germline, CDR1 is SGHNT and CDR2 YENEEA. The CDR3 consists of 14 residues. The CDR3 bases are TGTGCCAGCAGCCCCCTGGAGGTGAGGAATGGCTACACCTTC. This gives the protein CASSPLEVRNGYTF.

The gene calls are TRBV6-5 and TRBJ2-5; D may be TRBD2 (6 bases). V dropped 0 bases and J dropped 13 bases, with 15 bases sitting between them. The germline CDR1 and CDR2 sequences are MNHEY and SVGAGI. This CDR3 is built from 13 residues. CDR3 DNA sequence: TGTGCCAGCAGTTACTCGCAGGGAGGCCTTCGGTACTTC. It specifies CASSYSQGGLRYF.

This chain connects TRBV5-6 to TRBJ1-1; no definite D call. V was cut by 6 bases and J by 8 bases, with 17 bases left in between. Germline CDR1 is SGHDT and CDR2 is YYEEEE. The CDR3 runs 13 residues. The CDR3 reads CASTPGGGYEAFF. The CDR3 DNA is TGTGCCAGCACTCCCGGCGGAGGGTACGAAGCTTTCTTT.

The chain uses TRBV9 and TRBJ2-1; 11 bases agree with TRBD2. This CDR3 is built from 15 residues. With V trimmed by 4 bases and J by 5 bases, 5 bases remained unmatched. The germline V gene has CDR1 SGDLS and CDR2 YYNGEE. The CDR3 sequence is CASSLSGRVDNEQFF. CDR3 nucleotides: TGTGCCAGCAGCCTTAGCGGGAGGGTCGACAATGAGCAGTTCTTC.

The table lists this clone with a count of one. The chain joins TRBV11-2 to TRBJ2-5, with D tentatively TRBD1 (6 bases). The DNA end favors TRBJ2-7, so the J call may be wrong. The CDR3 has 12 amino acids. The germline CDR1 and CDR2 sequences are SGHAT and FQNNGV. The CDR3 bases are TGTGCCAGCAGCTGGACAGACTACGAGCAGTACTTC. Protein sequence: CASSWTDYEQYF.

The V call is TRBV6-1, the J call TRBJ1-4; tentatively, D is TRBD1 (5 bases). Trimming took 1 base from V and 2 from J, leaving 11 bases between them. Germline V lookup: CDR1 MNHNS, CDR2 SASEGT. The CDR3 extends over 16 amino acids. CDR3 amino acids: CASSEVWGRTNEKLFF. DNA for the CDR3: TGTGCCAGCAGTGAAGTTTGGGGCAGGACTAATGAAAAACTGTTTTTT.

The J gene is TRBJ2-7, the V gene TRBV27; TRBD2 agrees at 7 bases. The trim removed 5 bases at V and 5 bases at J, leaving 12 bases unmatched. Per germline, CDR1 MNHEY and CDR2 SMNVEV (reference sequence). The CDR3 covers 15 residues. The CDR3 nucleotides read TGTGCCAGCAGTCCCCCCGGGTTTGCGGGAGACGAGCAGTACTTC. Protein: CASSPPGFAGDEQYF.

The chain employs TRBV7-9 and TRBJ2-1; no firm D call. This CDR3 region has 12 residues. Between the trimmed V and J ends, which lost 5 bases and 6 bases, there was a span of 8 bases. Germline V gene sequence: CDR1 SEHNR, CDR2 FQNEAQ (reference sequence). The CDR3 region is CASSSVLNEQFF. CDR3 nucleotide sequence: TGTGCCAGCAGCAGCGTTCTCAATGAGCAGTTCTTC.

V usage is TRBV29-1 and J usage is TRBJ2-7; 11 bases agree with TRBD2. Germline CDR1 SQVTM, CDR2 ANQGSEA. This CDR3 contains 15 residues. The V and J ends lost 2 bases and 3 bases, in that order; junction bases with no gene match: 6. The CDR3 DNA follows: TGCAGCGTTGAACTAGCGGGGGGAAGGCACTACGAGCAGTACTTC. It codes for CSVELAGGRHYEQYF.

The chain carries TRBV5-5 and TRBJ2-7; the D gene is possibly TRBD2 (6 bases). The CDR3 length is 15 residues. Trimming removed 1 base from V and 4 bases from J, with 15 bases in between. From germline, CDR1 is SGHKS and CDR2 YYEKEE (reference sequence). The CDR3 nucleotides read TGTGCCAGCAGCTTGTCTGACGGGAGATTGTACGAGCAGTACTTC. The encoded protein is CASSLSDGRLYEQYF.

The CDR3 spells CASSLELLNEQFF. CDR3 nucleotide sequence: TGTGCCAGCAGCTTAGAACTACTCAATGAGCAGTTCTTC. J is TRBJ2-1 and V is TRBV7-9, with D unclear. Per the germline V gene, CDR1 is SEHNR and CDR2 is FQNEAQ (reference sequence). The CDR3 has 13 residues. V lost 1 base, J lost 6 bases, and 7 bases lay in between.

This rearrangement joins TRBV4-1 to TRBJ1-5; 7 nucleotides match TRBD1. The germline V gene has CDR1 MGHRA and CDR2 YSYEKL. The CDR3 runs to 17 residues. V was clipped by 0 bases and J by 4 bases; unmatched bases: 9. The DNA for the CDR3 is TGCGCCAGCAGCCAAGATCCGCGACAGGGACGGAATCAGCCCCAGCATTTT. Protein: CASSQDPRQGRNQPQHF.

The chain recombines TRBV5-6 with TRBJ2-1; maybe TRBD1 (5 bases). Between the trimmed V and J ends, which lost 3 bases and 5 bases, there was a span of 6 bases. CDR3 length: 12 amino acids. Germline V gene sequence: CDR1 SGHDT, CDR2 YYEEEE. Here the CDR3 DNA reads TGTGCCAGCAGCTCCAGGGACAATGAGCAGTTCTTC. Its protein product is CASSSRDNEQFF. Complete variable domain (other parts from reference TRBV5-6 and TRBJ2-1): DAGVTQSPTHLIKTRGQQVTLRCSPKSGHDTVSWYQQALGQGPQFIFQYYEEEERQRGNFPDRFSGHQFPNYSSELNVNALLLGDSALYLCASSSRDNEQFFGPGTRLTVL.

The chain combines TRBV30 with TRBJ2-7, with 10 positions matching TRBD2. CDR3 length: 16 residues. CDR1 is GTSNPN, CDR2 SVGIG, per germline (reference sequence). The V gene end was trimmed by 8 bases and the J gene end by 2 bases; junction bases not matched to a gene: 15. The CDR3, as DNA: TGTGCCATGGAGGGGTGGGCTAGCGGGAGTACCTACGAGCAGTACTTC. Protein product: CAMEGWASGSTYEQYF.

This chain uses TRBV13 with TRBJ1-2; D is ambiguous. Trimming removed 8 bases at V and 2 bases at J, with 12 bases between. This CDR3 is 13 amino acids long. Germline CDR1 is PRHDT and CDR2 is FYEKMQ (reference sequence). This CDR3 reads CASLTLLNYGYTF. The CDR3 DNA reads as TGTGCCAGCCTGACGCTACTAAACTATGGCTACACCTTC.

This rearrangement joins TRBV27 to TRBJ2-1; TRBD2 aligns across 8 bases. J gave up 8 bases and V 5 bases, and 8 bases lay outside the gene matches. Germline CDR1 reads MNHEY; CDR2 reads SMNVEV (reference sequence). The length of the CDR3 is 14 residues. The CDR3 bases are TGTGCCAGCAGTCCTTGGACTAGCCTCGATGAGCAGTTCTTC. This codes for CASSPWTSLDEQFF.

This rearrangement joins TRBV7-9 to TRBJ2-7; 10 nucleotides match TRBD2. Germline CDR1 SEHNR, CDR2 FQNEAQ (reference sequence). CDR3 length: 13 residues. Germline trimming cut 5 bases from V and 5 bases from J; bases unmatched to any gene: 3. CDR3 sequence: CASSTSGIHEQYV. The CDR3 nucleotides read TGTGCCAGCAGCACTAGCGGGATACACGAGCAGTACGTC.

The rearrangement uses TRBV7-9 and TRBJ2-1, with a tentative D call TRBD1 (6 bases). The CDR3 consists of 17 residues. Germline values: CDR1 SEHNR, CDR2 FQNEAQ (reference sequence). V lost 1 base and J 4 bases, leaving 17 bases between the germline ends. DNA for the CDR3: TGTGCCAGCAGCTTAGATGGCCCTAGGGGGAGATACAATGAGCAGTTCTTC. Encoded protein: CASSLDGPRGRYNEQFF.

The chain carries TRBV5-8 and TRBJ2-7, with D maybe TRBD1 (6 bases). CDR1 and CDR2 (germline): SGHTS, YDEGEE. V lost 0 bases, J lost 3 bases, and 16 bases lay in between. The CDR3 runs 16 residues. The CDR3 spells CASSLARTVFIYEQYF. As DNA, the CDR3 is TGTGCCAGCAGCTTGGCACGGACAGTTTTTATCTACGAGCAGTACTTC.

This sequence joins TRBV28 and TRBJ2-7; 8 positions agree with TRBD2. V lost 6 bases, J lost 4 bases, and 8 bases stayed unmatched. Per the germline V gene, CDR1 is MDHEN and CDR2 is SYDVKM. This CDR3 contains 14 residues. This chain's CDR3 is CASREEREKYEQYF. Here the CDR3 DNA reads TGTGCCAGCAGGGAGGAGCGGGAGAAATACGAGCAGTACTTC.

This chain uses TRBV7-9 with TRBJ2-7; possibly TRBD2 for D (5 bases). The germline V and J ends were trimmed by 2 bases and 3 bases, with 8 bases remaining between them. CDR1 is SEHNR and CDR2 is FQNEAQ in the germline V gene (reference sequence). The CDR3 consists of 13 residues. CDR3 coding DNA: TGTGCCAGCAGCTTACTCAGCGGCTACGAGCAGTACTTC. This sequence encodes CASSLLSGYEQYF. Full variable domain (missing parts from reference TRBV7-9 and TRBJ2-7): DTGVSQNPRHKITKRGQNVTFRCDPISEHNRLYWYRQTLGQGPEFLTYFQNEAQLEKSRLLSDRFSAERPKGSFSTLEIQRTEQGDSAMYLCASSLLSGYEQYFGPGTRLTVT.

This rearrangement joins TRBV10-3 to TRBJ2-7; 10 nucleotides agree with TRBD1. The CDR3 covers 18 residues. V dropped 4 bases and J dropped 3; count of bases not matched to a gene: 15. Germline loops: CDR1 ENHRY, CDR2 SYGVKD. CDR3 protein: CAISAPGQGSFYVYEQYF. CDR3 coding DNA: TGTGCCATCAGTGCCCCGGGACAGGGGTCTTTTTACGTCTACGAGCAGTACTTC.

The chain couples TRBV5-4 to TRBJ2-7; no clear D gene. Trimming removed 0 bases from V and 1 base from J, with 5 bases in between. CDR1 SGHNT and CDR2 YYREEE come from the germline V gene (reference sequence). The CDR3 is 13 residues long. CDR3 region: CASSLARSYEQYF. The CDR3, as DNA: TGTGCCAGCAGCTTGGCCCGGTCCTACGAGCAGTACTTC.

J is TRBJ2-2 and V is TRBV7-9; 9 bases match TRBD1. Germline-derived CDR1 and CDR2 are SEHNR and FQNEAQ (reference sequence). V lost 7 bases and J lost 5; bases outside the gene matches: 8. The CDR3 totals 15 residues. Here the CDR3 reads CASTGTGKLTGELFF. The DNA of the CDR3 is TGTGCCAGCACCGGGACAGGGAAGTTAACCGGGGAGCTGTTTTTT. Based on the CDR3 plus reference TRBV7-9 and TRBJ2-2, the full variable domain is DTGVSQNPRHKITKRGQNVTFRCDPISEHNRLYWYRQTLGQGPEFLTYFQNEAQLEKSRLLSDRFSAERPKGSFSTLEIQRTEQGDSAMYLCASTGTGKLTGELFFGEGSRLTVL.